This T cell receptor (beta chain) was profiled in a study of shared clonotypes between healthy human individuals (dated by TCRdb to 2018 to 2020). Notes on the research overall: A couple of women and a few men aged 18 to 49 years were included in the cohort. For each donor, three plates each were used for CD4 naive and CD4 memory, two plates were used for CD8 naive, and one plate was used for CD8 memory. The study deeply sequenced blood TCR repertoires of 5 or 6 healthy adults to estimate repertoire size and the extent of clonotype sharing between individuals. To increase sequencing depth and limit assay-specific biases, TCR repertoire library preparation and sequencing were carried out by different laboratories using diverse techniques. Per donor, leukapheresis produced somewhere between about 0.9 and 9.5 billion PBMCs.

Healthy HIV-negative adults with no recently reported acute infections or vaccinations were included as donors. Every donor was a Caucasian adult living in Nashville, Tennessee, USA. CD4+ T cells were enriched by magnetic negative selection; naive cells were then positively selected on CD45RA, and the negative fraction formed the memory subset. After blood collection by leukapheresis, PBMCs were isolated using Ficoll-Histopaque density gradient centrifugation and then cryopreserved in the vapor phase of liquid nitrogen. Analytical flow cytometry was used to check the purity and quantity of every magnetically sorted T cell population. Each sorted fraction had its genomic DNA isolated and then quantified by UV absorbance on a Nanodrop 2000c. TCR CDR3 regions were amplified from genomic DNA by multiplex PCR using the deep immunoSEQ assay. For each cell subset, the extracted genomic DNA was distributed evenly across all wells of several immunoSEQ 96-well plates, and each plate served as one replicate. For sorted subsets, around 200 ng genomic DNA, equal to 30,000 or so T cell genomes, was loaded into each replicate PCR. The purified libraries were quantified using a Qubit 3.0 fluorometer, sized with a Bioanalyzer 2100, and then quantified again using the KAPA Library Quantification kit. Each immunoSEQ 96-well plate was sequenced on its own single-read 150-cycle Illumina NextSeq 550 flow cell. The published analysis was carried out like this. The immunoSEQ output contained only junctional sequences without quality scores, so filtering could not match that applied to full-length reads. Sequences were annotated with PyIR, a Python wrapper for IgBLAST v1.9, using IMGT germline references to assign V/J genes and CDR3. Reads were removed for weak V/J assignments (E-value above 1e-6), missing CDR3, stop codons, out-of-frame junctions, or ambiguous translated residues. V3J clonotypes were defined as sequences sharing an identical inferred V gene, J gene, and CDR3 amino acid sequence. Percentage overlap between repertoires was calculated by dividing the number of shared unique clonotypes by the size of the smaller repertoire. Richness of each repertoire was evaluated using RTK rarefaction, the Chao1 estimator, and Recon v2.1 estimates of unobserved clonotypes. Generation probabilities were computed with OLGA for all TCRbeta clonotypes obtained by the gDNA method from several donors. Imported from immuneACCESS, the table was reduced by TCRdb to in-frame sequences with V and J called. These copies leave out some clones; in studies compared against another copy, an unresolved V gene accounts for under half, and the cause of the remainder is not known. V and J calls and clone size are copied from that table; D and trimming were computed from the DNA. Counted in this sample were 2 million to 2.5 million clones; 90% to 96% of them appeared once. The ten biggest clones cover around 0.13% of the sample.

Remarks on this clone: This receptor's antigen is unknown. No base quality information exists; no much larger clone differs at one position.

The paper's findings and limits, for the study overall: Pairwise subsampling led to the expectation that sequencing depth would affect the degree of clonotype sharing among donors. Sampling was restricted to blood, and TCR repertoires in tissue are likely to differ from TCR repertoires in blood. When several donors were compared, the shared fraction of clonotypes was about 5% for naive CD4, around 3.6% for naive CD8, more than 2% for memory CD4, and 0.4% for memory CD8. Incomplete sequencing was indicated by rarefaction of sorted-subset datasets, despite the large sequencing depth. Compared with non-shared clonotypes, clonotypes shared by all four sorted-subset donors had higher generation probabilities. Because the study included a small number of donors, the genetic and exposure-history diversity represented was limited. Naive subsets generally had larger estimated clonotype richness than memory subsets.

Germline trimming amounts to 3 bases on V and 6 bases on J, with 7 as the count of junction bases outside the gene matches. Including cysteine and phenylalanine, the CDR3 has 15 amino acids. This entry keeps only the CDR3 DNA: 45 bases, framed from base 1. CDR1 and CDR2 are read off the germline V gene (reference sequence) as SGHNT and YYREEE. Sequencing used naive CD4+ T cells sorted from blood. What this sample's cell subset or site label stands for: CD45RA+ positively selected. This TCR was sampled from a man in his late teens or twenties in good health. Recombination linked TRBV5-4 to TRBJ2-7, with 12 middle bases fitting TRBD1. The sequence in DNA is TGTGCCAGCAGCTCGACCGGGACAGGGGGCAGCGAGCAGTACTTC. This gives the protein CASSSTGTGGSEQYF.